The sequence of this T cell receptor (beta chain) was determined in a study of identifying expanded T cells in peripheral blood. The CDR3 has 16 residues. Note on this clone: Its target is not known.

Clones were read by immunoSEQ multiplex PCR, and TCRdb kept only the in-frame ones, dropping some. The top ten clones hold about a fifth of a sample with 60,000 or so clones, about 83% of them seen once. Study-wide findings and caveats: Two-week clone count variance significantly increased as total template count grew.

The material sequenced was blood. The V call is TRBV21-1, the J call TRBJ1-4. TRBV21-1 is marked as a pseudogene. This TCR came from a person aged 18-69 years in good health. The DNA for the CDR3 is TGTGCCAGCAGCAGGGGGGGAAGGGAGGCTGGAGAAAAACTGTTTTTT. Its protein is CASSRGGREAGEKLFF.